One sample yielded the 31 T cell receptor beta chains listed below, sequenced in a study of CDR3 diversity in severe acne. TCRdb processed the PCR reads anew with MiXCR; each CDR3 protein has one entry. In the table there are about 93,000 distinct CDR3 sequences, 48% of which are singletons. Sequences were obtained from blood. These receptors all stem from a male donor in good health, serving as a control.

The V gene is TRBV10-2, the J gene TRBJ1-2, with 9 bases matching TRBD1. CDR3 length: 13 amino acids. Germline V gives CDR1 WSHSY, CDR2 SAAADI. J lost 5 bases, V lost 8 bases, and 6 bases had no gene match. The CDR3 DNA follows: TGCGCCAGCGGCGGACAGGGGCGATATGGCTACACCTTC. Protein sequence: CASGGQGRYGYTF.

The rearrangement links TRBV25-1 to TRBJ2-3; D might be TRBD1 (8 bases). CDR1 is MGHDK, CDR2 SYGVNS, per germline. V lost 4 bases and J 0 bases, leaving 20 bases between the germline ends. CDR3 length: 18 amino acids. Here the CDR3 reads CASSGRQGRVVSTDTQYF. In nucleotides, the CDR3 is TGTGCCAGCAGTGGGAGACAGGGGAGGGTGGTCAGCACAGATACGCAGTATTTT.

In its sample, this clonotype was seen a few times. V gene TRBV25-1 combines with J gene TRBJ1-2, with D tentatively TRBD1 (5 bases). There are 13 residues in the CDR3. With 5 bases removed from V and 5 bases from J, the gap between germline ends came to 12 bases. Germline values: CDR1 MGHDK, CDR2 SYGVNS. In DNA form, the CDR3 reads TGTGCCAGCAGTCCCGGGACCATGTATGGCTACACCTTC. Protein sequence: CASSPGTMYGYTF.

This clonotype has at least ten counts. This chain uses TRBV20-1 with TRBJ2-3, with D perhaps matching TRBD2 (7 bases). This CDR3 has 20 residues. The germline V gene has CDR1 DFQATT and CDR2 SNEGSKA (reference sequence). V lost 1 base to trimming and J lost 3 bases, with 29 bases between them. The CDR3: CSARVFPRILAGATTDTQYF. CDR3 nucleotides: TGCAGTGCTAGAGTTTTCCCCAGGATTCTGGCGGGGGCGACGACAGATACGCAGTATTTT.

Only a few counts were recorded for this clonotype. V gene TRBV10-1 combines with J gene TRBJ1-1; D is possibly TRBD1 (6 bases). The CDR3 runs to 13 residues. Between the trimmed V and J ends, which lost 8 bases and 2 bases, there was a span of 12 bases. Germline CDR1 WNHNN, CDR2 SYGVQD (reference sequence). The CDR3 nucleotides are TGCGCCAGCGTTGAGGGGGGAAACACTGAAGCTTTCTTT. Its protein product is CASVEGGNTEAFF.

V is TRBV10-3 and J is TRBJ2-7; 9 nucleotides line up with TRBD1. Trimming at V came to 10 bases and at J to 5 bases, leaving 15 bases not matched to a gene. CDR3 length: 15 residues. The germline CDR1 and CDR2 sequences are ENHRY and SYGVKD. Here the CDR3 reads CASRTGAWSVDEQYF. Here the CDR3 DNA reads TGTGCCAGCAGGACAGGGGCTTGGTCCGTGGACGAGCAGTACTTC.

This clonotype was found many times. The rearrangement links TRBV24-1 to TRBJ2-2, with 7 bases lining up with TRBD1. Germline CDR1 is KGHDR and CDR2 is SFDVKD. The length of the CDR3 is 14 residues. V lost 7 bases and J lost 0; bases outside the gene matches: 1. CDR3 in DNA: TGTGCCACCAGAACAGGGGCGAACACCGGGGAGCTGTTTTTT. This encodes CATRTGANTGELFF.

This clonotype was seen at least ten times. The chain couples TRBV11-2 to TRBJ1-3; D might be TRBD1 (6 bases). Trimming pared 4 bases from V and 3 bases from J, leaving 16 bases between. This CDR3 has 16 amino acids. Germline lookup yields CDR1 SGHAT and CDR2 FQNNGV. Here the CDR3 reads CASSYAPTGSGNTIYF. In DNA, the CDR3 is TGTGCCAGCAGCTACGCCCCGACAGGAAGTGGAAACACCATATATTTT.

The rearrangement joins TRBV30 to TRBJ2-7, with a tentative D call TRBD2 (6 bases). Germline V CDR1 and CDR2: GTSNPN, SVGIG (reference sequence). This CDR3 comprises 11 residues. Trimming left V 5 bases short and J 5 bases short, with 10 bases between. The CDR3 nucleotides read TGTGCCTGGGGGCGGGGCCACGAGCAGTACTTC. It translates to CAWGRGHEQYF.

Only a few counts were recorded for this clonotype. This sequence joins TRBV4-1 and TRBJ1-4; D is undetermined. The V and J ends lost 0 bases and 8 bases respectively, with 4 bases between them. The germline V gene has CDR1 MGHRA and CDR2 YSYEKL. The CDR3 contains 12 residues. CDR3 in amino acids: CASSQDREKLFF. The CDR3 DNA reads as TGCGCCAGCAGCCAAGATCGGGAAAAACTGTTTTTT.

By its share, this clonotype is medium-sized. This sequence joins TRBV7-8 and TRBJ2-3; the D gene is possibly TRBD2 (6 bases). This CDR3 has 12 amino acids. The germline gives CDR1 SGHVS, CDR2 FQNEAQ. V dropped 6 bases and J dropped 7 bases, with 11 bases sitting between them. Written as DNA, the CDR3 is TGTGCCAGCAGGGGACTGGCCCATACGCAGTATTTT. Protein product: CASRGLAHTQYF.

Notes on this clonotype: A much larger clone lies a single base off, so this may be a read error. This chain links TRBV7-9 with TRBJ1-1; D not resolved. Germline CDR1 is SEHNR and CDR2 is FQNEAQ (reference sequence). This CDR3 is 12 amino acids long. The CDR3: CAGSLGTSEAFF. CDR3 DNA sequence: TGTGCCGGCAGCTTAGGAACATCTGAAGCTTTCTTT. Looking up the rest from reference TRBV7-9 and TRBJ1-1 gives the full variable domain: DTGVSQNPRHKITKRGQNVTFRCDPISEHNRLYWYRQTLGQGPEFLTYFQNEAQLEKSRLLSDRFSAERPKGSFSTLEIQRTEQGDSAMYLCAGSLGTSEAFFGQGTRLTVV.

The genes are TRBV6-5 and TRBJ2-7, with D hard to call. V lost 4 bases and J 5 bases, leaving 6 bases between the germline ends. Germline values: CDR1 MNHEY, CDR2 SVGAGI. This CDR3 contains 11 residues. CDR3: CASSSTHEQYF. CDR3 in DNA: TGTGCCAGCAGTTCGACCCACGAGCAGTACTTC.

This clonotype came up a few times. The chain couples TRBV7-6 to TRBJ1-2, with a weak D call TRBD1 (6 bases). CDR1 and CDR2 (germline): SGHVS, FNYEAQ. The CDR3 consists of 16 residues. Between the trimmed V and J ends, which lost 1 base and 6 bases, there was a span of 18 bases. The CDR3 sequence is CASSLVAGALGHGYTF. The CDR3, as DNA: TGTGCCAGCAGCTTAGTGGCGGGGGCCCTCGGCCATGGCTACACCTTC. Complete variable domain (other parts from reference TRBV7-6 and TRBJ1-2): GAGVSQSPRYKVTKRGQDVALRCDPISGHVSLYWYRQALGQGPEFLTYFNYEAQQDKSGLPNDRFSAERPEGSISTLTIQRTEQRDSAMYRCASSLVAGALGHGYTFGSGTRLTVV.

This clonotype has only a few counts. The chain couples TRBV28 to TRBJ1-5; D unclear. The V and J ends lost 5 bases and 4 bases respectively, with 15 bases between them. Germline V gene data show CDR1 as MDHEN and CDR2 as SYDVKM. There are 15 residues in the CDR3. CDR3 amino acids: CASSPKGVGNQPQHF. In nucleotides, the CDR3 is TGTGCCAGCAGTCCAAAGGGTGTTGGAAATCAGCCCCAGCATTTT. The variable domain in full, completed from reference TRBV28 and TRBJ1-5, reads DVKVTQSSRYLVKRTGEKVFLECVQDMDHENMFWYRQDPGLGLRLIYFSYDVKMKEKGDIPEGYSVSREKKERFSLILESASTNQTSMYLCASSPKGVGNQPQHFGDGTRLSIL.

The V call is TRBV10-3, the J call TRBJ1-5; 10 nucleotides line up with TRBD1. The junction had 7 bases not matched to a gene; V was cut back by 10 bases and J by 7 bases. Germline loops: CDR1 ENHRY, CDR2 SYGVKD. This CDR3 has 13 residues. In nucleotides, the CDR3 is TGTGCCACCGGGACAGGGGCCGGCCAGCCCCAGCATTTT. This gives the protein CATGTGAGQPQHF.

The rearrangement joins TRBV6-5 to TRBJ1-2; no clear D. Germline V lookup: CDR1 MNHEY, CDR2 SVGAGI. Trimming removed 0 bases at V and 2 bases at J, with 7 bases between. The CDR3 totals 14 residues. The CDR3 DNA reads TGTGCCAGCAGTTACTCGGCCAGCAACTATGGCTACACCTTC. Translation: CASSYSASNYGYTF.

This clonotype was counted a few times. The chain joins TRBV12-3 or TRBV12-4 to TRBJ1-5; 7 positions match TRBD1. V was clipped by 1 base and J by 11 bases; unmatched bases: 5. The CDR3 contains 13 residues. The CDR3 sequence is CASSLGQGLAQHF. The CDR3 DNA sequence: TGTGCCAGCAGTTTAGGACAGGGTCTAGCCCAGCATTTT.

In its sample, this clonotype was seen once. The chain links TRBV4-1 to TRBJ2-7; no clear D gene. This CDR3 region has 15 residues. Between the trimmed V and J ends, which lost 4 bases and 6 bases, there was a span of 19 bases. Germline CDR1 reads MGHRA; CDR2 reads YSYEKL. In nucleotides, the CDR3 is TGCGCCAGCAGCCTAGCTGAGTGGACCCCAAGCGAGCAGTACTTC. It specifies CASSLAEWTPSEQYF.

This clonotype showed up many times. The rearrangement uses TRBV7-2 and TRBJ1-1; no reliable D call. Germline V gives CDR1 SGHTA, CDR2 FQGNSA. With 5 bases removed from V and 9 bases from J, the gap between germline ends came to 13 bases. The CDR3 contains 12 residues. DNA for the CDR3: TGTGCCAGCAGCCGTCTGACATTTCAAGCTTTCTTT. Translated, it gives CASSRLTFQAFF. The complete variable domain, with remaining parts taken from reference TRBV7-2 and TRBJ1-1, reads GAGVSQSPSNKVTEKGKDVELRCDPISGHTALYWYRQSLGQGLEFLIYFQGNSAPDKSGLPSDRFSAERTGGSVSTLTIQRTQQEDSAVYLCASSRLTFQAFFGQGTRLTVV.

By sample fraction, this clonotype is medium-sized. The gene calls are TRBV7-6 and TRBJ1-1; unclear D gene. There are 16 residues in the CDR3. CDR1 is SGHVS, CDR2 FNYEAQ, per germline. The V end lost 1 base, the J end lost 1 base, and 13 bases lay between the germline ends. The CDR3 here is CASSLGTGHGNTEAFF. CDR3 nucleotides: TGTGCCAGCAGCTTAGGAACCGGGCACGGGAACACTGAAGCTTTCTTT.

This clonotype was seen a few times. The chain links TRBV10-3 to TRBJ2-5; the D gene is possibly TRBD2 (6 bases). The CDR3 has 12 residues. In germline, CDR1 is ENHRY, CDR2 SYGVKD. V lost 3 bases to trimming and J lost 4 bases, with 6 bases between them. The CDR3 is CAISDSGETQYF. CDR3 bases: TGTGCCATCAGTGATAGCGGAGAGACCCAGTACTTC.

This clonotype was recorded at least ten times. The chain is built from TRBV12-3 or TRBV12-4 and TRBJ1-5, with TRBD1 matching 9 bases. V was clipped by 6 bases and J by 2 bases; unmatched bases: 5. The CDR3 length is 15 residues. In DNA form, the CDR3 reads TGTGCCAGCAGGTCTACAGGGGGCGGCAATCAGCCCCAGCATTTT. Residues: CASRSTGGGNQPQHF.

CDR3 nucleotide sequence: TGTGCCACCAGCAGGACAGGGGCAGCCCACGACGAGCAGTACTTC. It yields the protein CATSRTGAAHDEQYF. V is TRBV15 and J is TRBJ2-7; 8 positions match TRBD1. The CDR3 extends over 15 amino acids. Germline V gives CDR1 LNHNV, CDR2 YYDKDF (reference sequence). V gave up 3 bases and J gave up 5 bases; unmatched junction bases: 9.

This clonotype was detected ten times or more. V usage is TRBV25-1 and J usage is TRBJ2-5, with D unclear. Trimming pared 4 bases from V and 1 base from J, leaving 10 bases between. Germline V gene sequence: CDR1 MGHDK, CDR2 SYGVNS. The CDR3 totals 14 residues. Here the CDR3 reads CASSVRPAQETQYF. CDR3 coding DNA: TGTGCCAGCAGTGTTAGACCCGCCCAAGAGACCCAGTACTTC.

This clonotype was found many times. The chain is built from TRBV5-6 and TRBJ2-2; the D is unclear. V lost 2 bases and J lost 0, with 11 bases in between. The germline V gene has CDR1 SGHDT and CDR2 YYEEEE. The CDR3 runs 16 residues. CDR3 bases: TGTGCCAGCAGCTTATTGGGAATTTCGAACACCGGGGAGCTGTTTTTT. It yields the protein CASSLLGISNTGELFF.

This clonotype was counted ten times or more. The chain is built from TRBV7-6 and TRBJ2-2; 9 bases align to TRBD1. Trimming removed 5 bases from V and 5 bases from J; junction bases left unmatched: 3. The CDR3 is 14 residues long. Germline V gene lookup returns CDR1 SGHVS and CDR2 FNYEAQ. CDR3 protein: CASSVDRGTGELFF. DNA for the CDR3: TGTGCCAGCAGCGTGGACAGGGGAACCGGGGAGCTGTTTTTT. Full variable domain (missing parts from reference TRBV7-6 and TRBJ2-2): GAGVSQSPRYKVTKRGQDVALRCDPISGHVSLYWYRQALGQGPEFLTYFNYEAQQDKSGLPNDRFSAERPEGSISTLTIQRTEQRDSAMYRCASSVDRGTGELFFGEGSRLTVL.

This clonotype was counted ten times or more. V and J are TRBV27 and TRBJ1-5, with TRBD1 matching 10 bases. Germline V gene data show CDR1 as MNHEY and CDR2 as SMNVEV (reference sequence). The junction had 5 bases not matched to a gene; V was cut back by 6 bases and J by 3 bases. The CDR3 covers 15 residues. CDR3 sequence reads: CASSLTGGLNQPQHF. The CDR3 DNA follows: TGTGCCAGCAGCCTGACAGGGGGCCTCAATCAGCCCCAGCATTTT.

A single count supports this clonotype. V and J are TRBV7-3 and TRBJ2-5; 7 bases are a match to TRBD1. V gave up 5 bases and J gave up 5 bases; unmatched junction bases: 11. The CDR3 spans 15 residues. CDR1 SGHTA and CDR2 FQGTGA come from the germline V gene. The CDR3 loop reads CASSPGQNTGETQYF. CDR3 coding DNA: TGTGCCAGCAGCCCGGGACAGAACACCGGGGAGACCCAGTACTTC.

This clonotype was recorded many times. The V and J genes are TRBV24-1 and TRBJ1-2; 9 bases line up with TRBD1. The germline V gene encodes CDR1 KGHDR and CDR2 SFDVKD. V was pared by 3 bases and J by 6 bases, with 1 base of the junction left unmatched. The CDR3 length is 13 residues. The CDR3 sequence is CATSDRTGDGYTF. CDR3 DNA sequence: TGTGCCACCAGTGATAGGACAGGGGATGGCTACACCTTC.

Notes on this clonotype: One junction end disagrees with the germline gene, perhaps due to a read error. The chain joins TRBV20-1 to TRBJ2-7, with 11 bases fitting TRBD2. Germline loops: CDR1 DFQATT, CDR2 SNEGSKA (reference sequence). The CDR3 has 12 residues. The CDR3 region has the DNA TGCAGTGCTAGGACTAGCGGGACCGAGCAGTGCTTC. It specifies CSARTSGTEQCF.